The clone carrying this T cell receptor beta chain was counted once. This entry belongs to a study of blood T cell repertoires in COVID-19. The method was immunoSEQ multiplex PCR; TCRdb's version includes in-frame clones alone and lacks a portion of them. The sample gives a few hundred thousand clones, more than 70% of which show up once; 10% to 12% is in the top ten. V was pared by 1 base and J by 0 bases, with 7 bases between. CDR1 SGHRS and CDR2 YFSETQ come from the germline V gene. This CDR3 has 14 amino acids. While infection was still active, Seattle patients were enrolled and then followed longitudinally.

The source material was peripheral blood. This TCR came from a woman aged 25 to 45 with COVID-19, enrolled during active disease. The chain combines TRBV5-1 with TRBJ1-1; D uncertain. The CDR3 loop is CASSLQTMNTEAFF. In DNA form, the CDR3 reads TGCGCCAGCAGCTTGCAGACAATGAACACTGAAGCTTTCTTT.